The entry below describes one T cell receptor beta chain. The antigen remains undetermined. The assay was immunoSEQ multiplex PCR, and TCRdb's table has in-frame clones only and misses some. The sample yields around 70,000 clones, 85% to 90% seen once. This entry is derived from a study of OX40 agonist ivuxolimab in advanced cancers. Regarding the study as a whole: Dosing at 0.1 to 3.0 mg/kg was accompanied by clonal expansion of CD4+ and CD8+ blood T cells by week 6.

Looked up from germline, CDR1 is LNHDA and CDR2 is SQIVND (reference sequence). The CDR3 totals 14 residues. The specimen was CD4+ or CD8+ T cells sorted from blood, collected in a trial of the OX40 agonist ivuxolimab. The rearrangement links TRBV19 to TRBJ1-2, with 8 nucleotides matching TRBD1. This clonotype was sampled from an adult with an advanced solid tumor such as melanoma, head and neck, liver or kidney cancer. CDR3 sequence reads: CAVSPRTGYYGYTF. The CDR3 nucleotides are TGTGCTGTTAGTCCCCGGACAGGGTACTATGGCTACACCTTC.